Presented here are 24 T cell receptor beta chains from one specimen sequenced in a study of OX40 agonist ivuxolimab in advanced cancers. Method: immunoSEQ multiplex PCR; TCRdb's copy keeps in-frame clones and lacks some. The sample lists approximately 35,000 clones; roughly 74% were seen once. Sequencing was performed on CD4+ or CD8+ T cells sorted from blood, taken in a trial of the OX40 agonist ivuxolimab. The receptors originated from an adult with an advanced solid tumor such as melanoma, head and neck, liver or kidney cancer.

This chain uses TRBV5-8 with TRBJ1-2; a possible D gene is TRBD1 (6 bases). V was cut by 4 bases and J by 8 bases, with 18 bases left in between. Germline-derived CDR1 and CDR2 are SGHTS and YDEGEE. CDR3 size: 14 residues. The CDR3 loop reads CASSAQGRSGGYTF. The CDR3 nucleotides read TGTGCCAGCAGCGCACAGGGACGGAGTGGGGGCTACACCTTC. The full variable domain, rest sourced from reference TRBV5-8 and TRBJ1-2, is EAGVTQSPTHLIKTRGQQATLRCSPISGHTSVYWYQQALGLGLQFLLWYDEGEERNRGNFPPRFSGRQFPNYSSELNVNALELEDSALYLCASSAQGRSGGYTFGSGTRLTVV.

This chain's CDR3 is CASSTPLYTEAFF. In DNA, the CDR3 is TGTGCCAGCAGCACCCCACTGTACACTGAAGCTTTCTTT. The chain combines TRBV7-2 with TRBJ1-1; D uncertain. Trimming took off 5 bases at V and 3 bases at J, with 10 bases between the two ends. The germline V gene has CDR1 SGHTA and CDR2 FQGNSA. The CDR3 length is 13 residues.

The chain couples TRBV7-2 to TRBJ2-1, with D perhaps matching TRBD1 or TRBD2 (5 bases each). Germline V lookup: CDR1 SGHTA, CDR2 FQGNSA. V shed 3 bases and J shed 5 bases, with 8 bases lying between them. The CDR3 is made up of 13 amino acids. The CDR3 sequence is CASSFWGNNEQFF. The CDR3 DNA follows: TGTGCCAGCAGCTTTTGGGGGAACAATGAGCAGTTCTTC.

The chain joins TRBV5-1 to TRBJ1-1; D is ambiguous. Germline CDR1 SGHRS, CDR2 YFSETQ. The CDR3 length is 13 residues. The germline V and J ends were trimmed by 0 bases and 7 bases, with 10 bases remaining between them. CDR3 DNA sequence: TGCGCCAGCAGCTTGGCCGGAGTGGGTGAAGCTTTCTTT. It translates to CASSLAGVGEAFF.

CDR3 bases: TGTGCCAGCAGCTTAGAGGGGCTGGAGACCCAGTACTTC. Its protein product is CASSLEGLETQYF. This chain joins TRBV11-2 and TRBJ2-5; D possibly corresponds to TRBD1 (5 bases). Deletions cut 0 bases from V and 5 bases from J, with 7 bases between. Germline lookup yields CDR1 SGHAT and CDR2 FQNNGV. The CDR3 is 13 amino acids.

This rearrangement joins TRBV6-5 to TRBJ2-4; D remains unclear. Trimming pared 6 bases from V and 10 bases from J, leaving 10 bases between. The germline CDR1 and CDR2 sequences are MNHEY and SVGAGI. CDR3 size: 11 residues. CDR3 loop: CASRSHTIQYF. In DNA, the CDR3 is TGTGCCAGCAGAAGCCATACAATTCAGTACTTC.

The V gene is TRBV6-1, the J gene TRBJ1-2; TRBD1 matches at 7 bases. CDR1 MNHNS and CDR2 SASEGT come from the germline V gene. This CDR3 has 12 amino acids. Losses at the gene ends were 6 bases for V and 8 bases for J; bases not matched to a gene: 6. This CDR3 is CASSFTGEGYTF. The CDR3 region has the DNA TGTGCCAGCAGCTTCACAGGGGAAGGCTACACCTTC.

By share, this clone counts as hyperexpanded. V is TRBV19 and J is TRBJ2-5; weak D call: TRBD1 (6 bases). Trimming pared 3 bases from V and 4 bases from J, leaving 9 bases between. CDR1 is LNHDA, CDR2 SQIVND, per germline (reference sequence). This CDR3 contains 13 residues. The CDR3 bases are TGTGCCAGTAGTATGACCAGGGGAGAGACCCAGTACTTC. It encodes CASSMTRGETQYF.

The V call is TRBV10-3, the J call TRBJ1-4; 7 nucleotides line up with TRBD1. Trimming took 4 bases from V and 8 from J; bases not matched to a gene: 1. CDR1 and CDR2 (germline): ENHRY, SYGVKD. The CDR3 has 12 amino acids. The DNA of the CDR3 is TGTGCCATCAGTGGGACAGGCGAAAAACTGTTTTTT. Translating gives CAISGTGEKLFF.

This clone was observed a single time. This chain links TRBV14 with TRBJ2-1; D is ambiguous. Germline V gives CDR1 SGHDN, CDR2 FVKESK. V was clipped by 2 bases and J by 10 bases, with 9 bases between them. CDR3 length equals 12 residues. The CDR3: CASSQPPGEQFF. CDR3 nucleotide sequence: TGTGCCAGCAGCCAACCCCCCGGAGAGCAGTTCTTC.

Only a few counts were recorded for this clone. CDR3 sequence (DNA): TGTGCCAGCAGTTTCCGGGGGAGAAGAGTTAGCACAGATACGCAGTATTTT. Protein: CASSFRGRRVSTDTQYF. The chain uses TRBV27 and TRBJ2-3, with a tentative D call TRBD2 (6 bases). This CDR3 is 17 amino acids long. Germline-derived CDR1 and CDR2 are MNHEY and SMNVEV (reference sequence). The ends were cut back, 3 bases at V and 0 bases at J, with 16 bases in the middle.

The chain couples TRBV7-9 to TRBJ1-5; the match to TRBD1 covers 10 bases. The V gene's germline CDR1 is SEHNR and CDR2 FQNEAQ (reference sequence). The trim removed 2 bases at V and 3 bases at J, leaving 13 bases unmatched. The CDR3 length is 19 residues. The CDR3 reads CASSLIPRRQGASNQPQHF. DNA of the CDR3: TGTGCCAGCAGCTTAATCCCTCGGCGACAGGGGGCGTCCAATCAGCCCCAGCATTTT.

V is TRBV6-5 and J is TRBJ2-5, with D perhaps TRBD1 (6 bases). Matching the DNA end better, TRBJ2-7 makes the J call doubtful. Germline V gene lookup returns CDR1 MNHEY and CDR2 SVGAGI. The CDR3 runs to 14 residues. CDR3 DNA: TGTGCCAGCAGTTACGGCAGGGGCACCTACGAGCAGTACTTC. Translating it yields CASSYGRGTYEQYF.

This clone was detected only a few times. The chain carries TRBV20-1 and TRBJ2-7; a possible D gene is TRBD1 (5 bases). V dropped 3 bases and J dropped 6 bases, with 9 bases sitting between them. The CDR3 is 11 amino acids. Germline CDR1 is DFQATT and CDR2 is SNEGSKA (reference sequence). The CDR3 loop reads CSASLGREQYF. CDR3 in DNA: TGCAGTGCTAGTTTGGGGCGCGAGCAGTACTTC.

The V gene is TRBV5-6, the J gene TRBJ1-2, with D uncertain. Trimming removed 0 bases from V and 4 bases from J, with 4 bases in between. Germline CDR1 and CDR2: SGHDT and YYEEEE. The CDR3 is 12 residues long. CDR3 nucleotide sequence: TGTGCCAGCAGCTTGGATGCCTATGGCTACACCTTC. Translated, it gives CASSLDAYGYTF.

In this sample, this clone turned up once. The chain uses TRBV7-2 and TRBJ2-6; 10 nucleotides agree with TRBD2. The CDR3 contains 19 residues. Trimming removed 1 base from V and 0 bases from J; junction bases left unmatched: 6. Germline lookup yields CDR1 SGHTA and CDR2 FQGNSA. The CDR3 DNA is TGTGCCAGCAGCTTAGATCGGCTAGCGGGGGACTCTGGGGCCAACGTCCTGACTTTC. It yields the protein CASSLDRLAGDSGANVLTF.

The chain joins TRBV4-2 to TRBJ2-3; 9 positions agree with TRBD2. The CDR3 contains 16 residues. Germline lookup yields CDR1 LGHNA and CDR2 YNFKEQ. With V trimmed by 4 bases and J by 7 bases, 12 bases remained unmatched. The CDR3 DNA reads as TGTGCCAGCAGCCCCCCCCAGGCTAGCGGGAATCATACGCAGTATTTT. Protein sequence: CASSPPQASGNHTQYF.

The CDR3 loop reads CAWRGRGLGNQPQHF. The CDR3 nucleotides are TGTGCCTGGAGAGGGAGGGGGCTCGGCAATCAGCCCCAGCATTTT. The chain is built from TRBV30 and TRBJ1-5, with TRBD1 matching 7 bases. Trimming cost V 3 bases and J 2 bases; bases outside gene matches: 7. Germline CDR1 reads GTSNPN; CDR2 reads SVGIG (reference sequence). The CDR3 is made up of 15 amino acids.

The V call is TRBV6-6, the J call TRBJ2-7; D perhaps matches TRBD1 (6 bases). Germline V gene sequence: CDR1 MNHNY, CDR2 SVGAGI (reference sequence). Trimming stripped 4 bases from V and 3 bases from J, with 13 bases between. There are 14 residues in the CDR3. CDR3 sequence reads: CASSSPGVSYEQYF. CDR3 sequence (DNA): TGTGCCAGCAGTTCACCAGGGGTAAGCTACGAGCAGTACTTC.

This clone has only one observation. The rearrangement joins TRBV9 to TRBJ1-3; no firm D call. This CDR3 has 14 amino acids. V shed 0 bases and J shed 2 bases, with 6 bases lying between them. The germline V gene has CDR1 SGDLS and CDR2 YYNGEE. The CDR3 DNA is TGTGCCAGCAGCGTAGGAGGTGCTGGAAACACCATATATTTT. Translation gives CASSVGGAGNTIYF.

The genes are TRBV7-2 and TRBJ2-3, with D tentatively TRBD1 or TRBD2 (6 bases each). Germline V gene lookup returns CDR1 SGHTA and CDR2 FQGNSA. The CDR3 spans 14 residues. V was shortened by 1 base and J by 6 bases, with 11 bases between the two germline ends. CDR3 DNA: TGTGCCAGCAGCTTAGGAGGGGGGTCGGATACGCAGTATTTT. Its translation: CASSLGGGSDTQYF.

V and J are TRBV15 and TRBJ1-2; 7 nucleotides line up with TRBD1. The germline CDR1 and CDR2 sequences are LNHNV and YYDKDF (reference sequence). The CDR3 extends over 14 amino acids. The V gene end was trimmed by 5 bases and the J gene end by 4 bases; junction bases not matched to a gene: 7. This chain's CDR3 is CATSERQGLYGYTF. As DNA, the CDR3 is TGTGCCACCAGCGAAAGACAGGGCCTCTATGGCTACACCTTC.

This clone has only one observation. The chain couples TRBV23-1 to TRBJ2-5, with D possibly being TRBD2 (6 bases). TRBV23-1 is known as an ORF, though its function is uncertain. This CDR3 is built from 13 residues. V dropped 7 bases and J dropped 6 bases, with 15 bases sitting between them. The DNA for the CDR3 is TGCGCCAGCACCCGGGGACTGCACAAGACCCAGTACTTC. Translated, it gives CASTRGLHKTQYF.

As DNA, the CDR3 is TGTGCCAGCAGTACCGGGTCAGTCCCGGGCACTGAAGCTTTCTTT. Translation gives CASSTGSVPGTEAFF. The J gene is TRBJ1-1, the V gene TRBV6-5; D remains unclear. CDR3 size: 15 residues. Trimming cost V 5 bases and J 4 bases, with 17 bases left between them. Germline CDR1 is MNHEY and CDR2 is SVGAGI.